This T cell receptor (beta chain) derives from a study of blood T cell repertoires in COVID-19. Turning to the study itself: Samples representing acute and convalescent COVID-19 were sourced from the United States, Italy and Spain. T cells, B-cell-depleted T cells, or PBMCs supplied cDNA or gDNA.

TCRdb's table, derived via immunoSEQ multiplex PCR, lists solely in-frame clones and lacks some. The sample contains about 250,000 clones, about 91% of which appear only once. Study members were between about 18 and 90 years old and lived in some 22 US regions. Membership in each cohort depended on participant-reported clinical history. The germline V gene has CDR1 GTSNPN and CDR2 SVGIG (reference sequence). V lost 5 bases, J lost 0 bases, and 8 bases lay in between. This CDR3 is built from 13 residues. The sequence was obtained from a woman in her twenties or thirties with acute COVID-19. Material: PBMCs or T cells enriched from blood (not recorded which). J is TRBJ1-3 and V is TRBV30; D not resolved. The DNA for the CDR3 is TGTGCCTGGGGACCGTTCTCTGGAAACACCATATATTTT. Its translation: CAWGPFSGNTIYF.